This is a list of T cell receptor beta chains from one sample in a study of T cells in localized non-small cell lung cancer. Clones were sequenced by immunoSEQ multiplex PCR, and TCRdb holds only the in-frame ones, with some missing. Here the sample spans 950 or so clones, roughly 29% being singletons. The specimen comprised lung tumor tissue, sampled before any cancer treatment. The receptors were sampled from a woman between 35 and 75 years old with stage I squamous cell lung carcinoma. CDR3s include the opening cysteine and the closing phenylalanine or tryptophan. A D gene is named only where the DNA matches it firmly. Part of the rows lack a size; the others show once, few, many or a class for expanded clones.

D	V	size	J	DNA	CDR3
.	TRBV9	.	TRBJ2-5	TGTGCCAGCAGCGTAGGGGACTGGGAGACCCAGTACTTC	CASSVGDWETQYF
.	TRBV11-3	.	TRBJ1-6	TGTGCCAGCAGCGAAGGACGGAATAATTCACCCCTCCACTTT	CASSEGRNNSPLHF
TRBD1	TRBV6-8	.	TRBJ2-7	TGTGCCAGCAGTTTTTACCTGGGACAGGGGACTTCCTACGAGCAGTACTTC	CASSFYLGQGTSYEQYF
.	TRBV19	.	TRBJ2-3	TGTGCCAGTAGTATGAGGGGGGCTAGCACAGATACGCAGTATTTT	CASSMRGASTDTQYF
TRBD2	TRBV11-3	medium-sized	TRBJ2-1	TGTGCCAGCAGCCTTGATCGGGGGGGCGGCAATGAGCAGTTCTTC	CASSLDRGGGNEQFF
.	TRBV7-2	medium-sized	TRBJ1-1	TGTGCCAGCAGCGGGGCGGGGGACACTGAAGCTTTCTTT	CASSGAGDTEAFF
.	TRBV19	.	TRBJ2-5	TGTGCCAGCAGTGTGGCAGGGAGAGAGTCCCAGTACTTC	CASSVAGRESQYF
TRBD1	TRBV10-2	once	TRBJ1-4	TGCGCCAGCAGGGATAGGACAGGGCCTAATGAAAAACTGTTTTTT	CASRDRTGPNEKLFF
TRBD1	TRBV12-5	.	TRBJ1-6	TGTGCTAGCCAGGACAGGTTATTCTCCTATAATTCACCCCTCCACTTT	CASQDRLFSYNSPLHF
.	TRBV30	.	TRBJ2-1	TGTGCCTGGAGTGTACTACTCAACAATGAGCAGTTCTTC	CAWSVLLNNEQFF
.	TRBV23-1	few	TRBJ1-6	TGCGCCAGCAGTCAATATTGGGAAGCCCGGTCCTCCTATAATTCACCCCTCCACTTT	CASSQYWEARSSYNSPLHF
TRBD1	TRBV18	once	TRBJ2-5	TGTGCCAGCTCGTGGACAGGGGGCGAGGAGACCCAGTACTTC	CASSWTGGEETQYF
.	TRBV10-3	.	TRBJ1-1	TGTGCCATCAGTGAGCAGAGGAACACTGAAGCTTTCTTT	CAISEQRNTEAFF
.	TRBV29-1	.	TRBJ1-1	TGCAGCGTTTTGACAGGCAACACTGAAGCTTTCTTT	CSVLTGNTEAFF
TRBD1	TRBV6-8	few	TRBJ1-2	TGTGCCAGCAGAACAGGACAGGGATCTTCCTATGGCTACACCTTC	CASRTGQGSSYGYTF
TRBD2	TRBV11-3	few	TRBJ2-6	TGTGCCAGCAGCCCCAGCGGGGGTTTCTCTGGGGCCAACGTCCTGACTTTC	CASSPSGGFSGANVLTF
.	TRBV9	few	TRBJ2-3	TGTGCCAGCAGCCCAAACACAGATACGCAGTATTTT	CASSPNTDTQYF
TRBD1	TRBV11-3	few	TRBJ1-1	TGTGCCAGCAGCTCATCAGACAGGGTGTATGTGACTGAAGCTTTTTTT	CASSSSDRVYVTEAFF
.	TRBV11-3	medium-sized	TRBJ2-5	TGTGCCAGCAGCTTGTCCAGGGTTCCCCTTTTTATCGAGACCCAGTACTTC	CASSLSRVPLFIETQYF
.	TRBV6-8	few	TRBJ1-1	TGTGCCAGCAGTTACGGGCCAGGGACACCAGTTTTCTTT	CASSYGPGTPVFF
TRBD1	TRBV29-1	.	TRBJ1-1	TGCAGCGTAGCTACAGGGGGCCCCCACACTGAAGCTTTCTTT	CSVATGGPHTEAFF
TRBD2	TRBV9	few	TRBJ2-3	TGTGCCTGCCCTAGCGGGGGGGCTTTTGATACGCAGTATTTT	CACPSGGAFDTQYF
TRBD1	TRBV9	.	TRBJ1-1	TGTGCCAGCAGTGTCGGCGGACAGGGGAGACCGGAAGCTTTCTTT	CASSVGGQGRPEAFF
.	TRBV11-3	few	TRBJ1-2	TGTGCCAGCAGCTTAGAAATTGGGCGGAGAGCTAACTATGGCTACACCTTC	CASSLEIGRRANYGYTF
.	TRBV6-8	few	TRBJ2-1	TGTGCCAGCAGCACTAGCTCCTACAATGAGCAGTTCTTC	CASSTSSYNEQFF
.	TRBV9	few	TRBJ1-1	TGTGCCAGCAGCCCCCGGGGCTTACTGAACACTGAAGCTTTCTTT	CASSPRGLLNTEAFF